This T cell receptor (beta chain) was profiled in a study of OX40 agonist ivuxolimab in advanced cancers. V was clipped by 4 bases and J by 8 bases, with 21 bases between them. The CDR3 has 15 residues. CDR1 is SGHRS, CDR2 YFSETQ, per germline. Profiling relied on immunoSEQ multiplex PCR, and the TCRdb table lists in-frame clones only, not all of them. Of tens of thousands of clones detected, roughly nine tenths appear once; the ten largest clones hold around 0.8%. The study's findings and limits: More expanded clones were seen, on average, in CD8+ T cells than in CD4+.

With respect to this clone: What it binds is unknown.

The sequencing here drew on CD4+ or CD8+ T cells sorted from blood, taken in a trial of the OX40 agonist ivuxolimab. This receptor was taken from an adult with an advanced solid tumor such as melanoma, head and neck, liver or kidney cancer. The V and J genes are TRBV5-1 and TRBJ1-1; weak D call: TRBD1 (5 bases). The CDR3 DNA reads as TGCGCCAGCAGCCATGCTGGGGGGATAAAAAGGGAAGCTTTCTTT. It encodes CASSHAGGIKREAFF.